These T cell receptor beta chains were read from a single sample in a study of shared clonotypes between healthy human individuals. The method was immunoSEQ multiplex PCR; TCRdb's version includes in-frame clones alone and lacks a portion of them. Among around 2.3 million clones listed, nearly 97% were seen once. Sequenced sample: naive CD4+ T cells sorted from blood. These receptor sequences come from a man aged 18 to 30 in good health. The CDR3 runs from the conserved cysteine through the conserved F or W. A D gene is named only where the DNA matches it firmly. Part of the rows lack a size; the others show once, few, many or a class for expanded clones.

d_call	clone_size	j_call	v_call	cdr3_nt	cdr3_aa
-	-	TRBJ2-5	TRBV5-1	TGCGCCAGCAGCTCAGTCGACGGTCAAGAGACCCAGTACTTC	CASSSVDGQETQYF
-	-	TRBJ1-5	TRBV28	TGTGCCAGCAGTTTCACGGGGGCTAATGGCAATCAGCCCCAGCATTTT	CASSFTGANGNQPQHF
-	-	TRBJ2-2	TRBV7-3	TGTGCCAGCAGCCCAAGGGGGGCGACCGGGGAGCTGTTTTTT	CASSPRGATGELFF
-	-	TRBJ2-1	TRBV20-1	TGCAGTGCCAGCAGCAATGAGCAGTTCTTC	CSASSNEQFF
-	-	TRBJ2-7	TRBV27	TGTGCCAGCAGCTCCCCTTCGTGGTTGGGGACCTACGAGCAGTACTTC	CASSSPSWLGTYEQYF
-	-	TRBJ1-3	TRBV9	TGTGCCAGCAGCTCGGGGTGGGAATCTGGAAACACCATATATTTT	CASSSGWESGNTIYF
TRBD2	once	TRBJ2-7	TRBV10-3	TGTGCCATCAGTGACGGGCTAGCGGGAGTTGCCGAGCAGTACTTC	CAISDGLAGVAEQYF
TRBD2	-	TRBJ2-3	TRBV5-1	TGCGCCAGCAGCTTCGGGCCTAGCGGGGGAAAATCAGATACGCAGTATTTT	CASSFGPSGGKSDTQYF
TRBD1	-	TRBJ2-7	TRBV5-6	TGTGCCAGCAGCCCCGACAGGGGGCTCTACGAGCAGTACTTC	CASSPDRGLYEQYF
-	once	TRBJ2-7	TRBV27	TGTGCCAGCAGTTTGCAGGGGAGCTCCTACGAGCAGTACTTC	CASSLQGSSYEQYF
-	-	TRBJ2-7	TRBV29-1	TGCAGCGTTGAAGGTGCCAGGGCACCCTACGAGCAGTACTTC	CSVEGARAPYEQYF
-	-	TRBJ2-7	TRBV6-5	TGTGCCAGCAGTCGTAGGGGATCCTACGAGCAGTACTTC	CASSRRGSYEQYF
TRBD2	-	TRBJ2-1	TRBV10-3	TGTGCCACGGGGGGTGGGCAGCGGGGCGACAATGAGCAGTTCTTC	CATGGGQRGDNEQFF
TRBD2	-	TRBJ2-1	TRBV5-1	TGCGCCAGCAGCTCAGGTAGCGGGAGTGAGAATGAGCAGTTCTTC	CASSSGSGSENEQFF
TRBD2	-	TRBJ2-1	TRBV10-1	TGCGCCAGCAGTGATAGCGGGTTCTACAATGAGCAGTTCTTC	CASSDSGFYNEQFF
TRBD1	-	TRBJ1-5	TRBV5-8	TGTGCCAGCAGTTACGACAGGGGTAGCAATCAGCCCCAGCATTTT	CASSYDRGSNQPQHF
-	-	TRBJ1-1	TRBV30	TGTGCCTGGAGTGTCAGTGGTCCTCAAGCTTTCTTT	CAWSVSGPQAFF
-	-	TRBJ2-7	TRBV25-1	TGTGCCAGCAGTTTTTTAGGGCAGGGCACCTACGAGCAGTACTTC	CASSFLGQGTYEQYF
TRBD1	-	TRBJ1-3	TRBV29-1	TGCAGCGTTTCAGGGGGCGGCTCTGGAAACACCATATATTTT	CSVSGGGSGNTIYF
TRBD2	-	TRBJ2-7	TRBV4-3	TGCGCCAGCAGCCGAGGACTAGCGGGAACCTACGAGCAGTACTTC	CASSRGLAGTYEQYF
-	-	TRBJ2-7	TRBV6-1	TGTGCCAGCGGGACCGGGAACGGGGCTACCTACGAGCAGTACTTC	CASGTGNGATYEQYF
-	-	TRBJ2-5	TRBV4-3	TGCGCCAGCAGCCTGTCGCCGAGCAGCGAGACCCAGTACTTC	CASSLSPSSETQYF
-	-	TRBJ1-2	TRBV10-3	TGTGCCATCAGTGAGCGGGGGGACATTCCGAACTATGGCTACACCTTC	CAISERGDIPNYGYTF
-	-	TRBJ2-5	TRBV9	TGTGCCAGCAGCCCCCGGGCCTTCAGCGAGACCCAGTACTTC	CASSPRAFSETQYF
-	-	TRBJ2-2	TRBV7-2	TGTGCCAGCAGCTTAGCGGGCAGACTAAACACCGGGGAGCTGTTTTTT	CASSLAGRLNTGELFF
TRBD1	-	TRBJ2-6	TRBV19	TGTGCCAGTAGGGGACAGGGAATCTACGGGGCCAACGTCCTGACTTTC	CASRGQGIYGANVLTF
TRBD1	-	TRBJ1-2	TRBV5-6	TGTGCCAGCAGCTCCTACAGGGGGCGCGCCTATGGCTACACCTTC	CASSSYRGRAYGYTF
TRBD1	-	TRBJ1-2	TRBV28	TGTGCCAGCAGTTTTCGCAGGGGGCTCACAAGCTATGGCTACACCTTC	CASSFRRGLTSYGYTF
-	-	TRBJ1-4	TRBV7-2	TGTGCCAGCAGCTCGGAGGGGGGCCGCCTTGGAAAACTGTTTTTT	CASSSEGGRLGKLFF
TRBD1	-	TRBJ1-6	TRBV5-1	TGCGCCAGCAGCCCATCCCAGGGGGCCAATTCACCCCTCCACTTT	CASSPSQGANSPLHF
TRBD1	-	TRBJ1-1	TRBV5-1	TGCGCCAGCAGCTTGCTCTACAGGGGGAAAAACACTGAAGCTTTCTTT	CASSLLYRGKNTEAFF
-	-	TRBJ2-2	TRBV6-1	TGTGCCAGCAACAAAGGGGGGAACACCGGGGAGCTGTTTTTT	CASNKGGNTGELFF
-	-	TRBJ1-5	TRBV6-1	TGTGCCAGCGAGGGTAGGAGCAATCAGCCCCAGCATTTT	CASEGRSNQPQHF
TRBD1	-	TRBJ2-5	TRBV18	TGTGCCAGCTCTCCAGGGACAGTTGAAGAGACCCAGTACTTC	CASSPGTVEETQYF
TRBD1	-	TRBJ1-1	TRBV11-2	TGTGCCAGCAGCATCCAACAGGGGGCCGGAACTGAAGCTTTCTTT	CASSIQQGAGTEAFF
-	once	TRBJ2-7	TRBV28	TGTGCCAGCAGGACCCTCTACGAGCAGTACTTC	CASRTLYEQYF
-	-	TRBJ1-5	TRBV13	TGTGCCAGCAGCTTAAAACAGAATAGCAATCAGCCCCAGCATTTT	CASSLKQNSNQPQHF
-	-	TRBJ2-2	TRBV6-6	TGTGCCAGCAGTTACTCCCTCGGGTCCGGGGAGCTGTTTTTT	CASSYSLGSGELFF
-	-	TRBJ2-5	TRBV14	TGTGCCAGCAGCCTCACGTGGGAGCCCCAAGAGACCCAGTACTTC	CASSLTWEPQETQYF
-	-	TRBJ2-3	TRBV6-1	TGTGCCAGCAGGGGACCTACCACAGATACGCAGTATTTT	CASRGPTTDTQYF
TRBD1	-	TRBJ1-1	TRBV28	TGTGCCAGCAGTTCCTGGGACAGGGAAGGCACTGAAGCTTTCTTT	CASSSWDREGTEAFF
-	once	TRBJ2-7	TRBV5-4	TGTGCCAGCAGCTTGGAACAGGGAAAGCCCTACGAGCAGTACTTC	CASSLEQGKPYEQYF
-	once	TRBJ2-3	TRBV5-1	TGCGCCAGCAGCTTGGGGTCTTCCCGCACAGATACGCAGTATTTT	CASSLGSSRTDTQYF
-	-	TRBJ2-1	TRBV27	TGTGCCAGCAGCAGGGGCCATGAGCAGTTCTTC	CASSRGHEQFF
-	-	TRBJ1-3	TRBV2	TGTGCCAGCAGTGACGGTGGTATCCGAGGAAACACCATATATTTT	CASSDGGIRGNTIYF
-	-	TRBJ1-6	TRBV6-1	TGTGCCAGCAGTGAAGGCGGGGGAACTTTACCCCTCCACTTT	CASSEGGGTLPLHF